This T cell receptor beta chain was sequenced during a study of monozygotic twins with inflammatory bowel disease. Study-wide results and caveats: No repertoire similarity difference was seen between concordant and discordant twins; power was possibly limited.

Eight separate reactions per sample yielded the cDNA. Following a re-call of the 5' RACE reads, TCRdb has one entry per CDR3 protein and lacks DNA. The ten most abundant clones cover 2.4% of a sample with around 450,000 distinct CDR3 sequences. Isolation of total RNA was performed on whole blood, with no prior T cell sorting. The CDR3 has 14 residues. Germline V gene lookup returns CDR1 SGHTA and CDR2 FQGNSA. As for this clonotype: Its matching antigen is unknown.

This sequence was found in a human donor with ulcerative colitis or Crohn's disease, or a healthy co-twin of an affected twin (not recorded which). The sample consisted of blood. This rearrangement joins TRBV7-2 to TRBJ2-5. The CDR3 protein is CASSLGSAIKTQYF.